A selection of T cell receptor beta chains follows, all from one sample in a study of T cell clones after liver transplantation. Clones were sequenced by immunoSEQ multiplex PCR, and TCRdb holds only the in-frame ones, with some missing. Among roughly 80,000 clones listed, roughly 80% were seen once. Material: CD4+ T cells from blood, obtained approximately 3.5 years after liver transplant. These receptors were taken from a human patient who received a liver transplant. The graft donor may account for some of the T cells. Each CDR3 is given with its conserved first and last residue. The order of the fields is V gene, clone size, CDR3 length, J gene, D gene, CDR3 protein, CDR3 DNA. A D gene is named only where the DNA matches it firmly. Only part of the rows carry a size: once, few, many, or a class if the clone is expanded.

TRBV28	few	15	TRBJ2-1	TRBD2	CASSLGLAGDYEQFF	TGTGCCAGCAGTTTAGGACTAGCGGGAGACTATGAGCAGTTCTTC
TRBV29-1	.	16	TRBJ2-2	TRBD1	CSVEDPGQGSSGELFF	TGCAGCGTTGAAGATCCGGGACAGGGATCTTCCGGGGAGCTGTTTTTT
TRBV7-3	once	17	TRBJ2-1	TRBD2	CASSPRVAGGSYNEQFF	TGTGCCAGCAGCCCCCGGGTAGCGGGAGGGTCATACAATGAGCAGTTCTTC
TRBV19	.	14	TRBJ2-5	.	CASSKGYFRETQYF	TGTGCCAGTAGTAAGGGTTACTTTAGAGAGACCCAGTACTTC
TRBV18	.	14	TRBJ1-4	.	CASSPRGTNEKLFF	TGTGCCAGCTCACCAAGGGGGACTAATGAAAAACTGTTTTTT
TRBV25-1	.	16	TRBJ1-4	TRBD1	CASSYPGQGVGEKLFF	TGTGCCAGCAGTTACCCGGGACAGGGTGTTGGCGAAAAACTGTTTTTT
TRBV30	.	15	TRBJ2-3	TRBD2	CAWSKGGRAGDTQYF	TGTGCCTGGAGTAAGGGCGGGAGGGCCGGAGATACGCAGTATTTT
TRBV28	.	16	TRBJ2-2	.	CASSTRGGLHLGELFF	TGTGCCAGCAGTACCCGAGGAGGGCTTCACCTCGGGGAGCTGTTTTTT
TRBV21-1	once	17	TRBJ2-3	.	CASSERPGTFCTDTQYF	TGTGCCAGCAGCGAGAGGCCCGGGACGTTTTGCACAGATACGCAGTATTTT
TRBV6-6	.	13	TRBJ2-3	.	CASSPTKTDTQYF	TGTGCCAGCAGTCCAACTAAGACAGATACGCAGTATTTT
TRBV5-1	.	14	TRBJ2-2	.	CASSPPGLTGELFF	TGCGCCAGCAGCCCCCCGGGACTTACCGGGGAGCTGTTTTTT
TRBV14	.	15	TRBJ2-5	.	CASSQWDSSPETQYF	TGTGCCAGCAGCCAATGGGATAGCAGTCCAGAGACCCAGTACTTC
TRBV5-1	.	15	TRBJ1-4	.	CASSLEAWSGEKLFF	TGCGCCAGCAGCTTGGAGGCCTGGAGCGGTGAAAAACTGTTTTTT
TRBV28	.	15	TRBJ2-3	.	CASSLGGASRDTQYF	TGTGCCAGCAGTTTGGGGGGGGCGTCCAGAGATACGCAGTATTTT
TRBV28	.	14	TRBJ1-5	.	CASKRRDLPQPQHF	TGTGCCAGCAAGAGAAGGGACCTTCCACAGCCCCAGCATTTT
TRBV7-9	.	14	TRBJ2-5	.	CASSLGTDQETQYF	TGTGCCAGCAGCTTAGGGACAGACCAAGAGACCCAGTACTTC